The entry that follows covers one TCR beta chain sequence. The V segment lost 5 bases and the J segment 3 bases; nucleotides outside the gene matches: 7. The CDR3 spans 14 residues. The germline gives CDR1 SQVTM, CDR2 ANQGSEA. These data belong to a study of blood T cell repertoires in COVID-19. At the level of the study: Sources were T cells, B-cell-depleted T cells, or PBMCs; the material itself was cDNA or gDNA.

Sequenced by immunoSEQ multiplex PCR; TCRdb stores in-frame clones only, minus some. The table includes 75,000 to 90,000 clones, about 90% detected once. The receptor's source is a human donor in a cohort sampled during active COVID-19. Sequenced input: peripheral blood. The gene calls are TRBV29-1 and TRBJ2-1, with 7 bases lining up with TRBD1. CDR3 residues: CSVPGTDYYNEQFF. In DNA form, the CDR3 reads TGCAGCGTTCCCGGGACAGACTACTACAATGAGCAGTTCTTC.